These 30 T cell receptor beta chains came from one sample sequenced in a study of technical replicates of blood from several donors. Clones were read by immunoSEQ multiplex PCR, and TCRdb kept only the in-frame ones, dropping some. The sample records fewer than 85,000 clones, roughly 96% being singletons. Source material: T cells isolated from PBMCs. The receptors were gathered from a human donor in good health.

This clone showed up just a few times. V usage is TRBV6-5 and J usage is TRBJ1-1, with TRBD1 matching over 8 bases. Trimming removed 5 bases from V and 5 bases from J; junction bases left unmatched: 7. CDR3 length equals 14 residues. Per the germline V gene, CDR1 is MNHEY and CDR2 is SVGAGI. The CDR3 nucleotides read TGTGCCAGCAGTCCAGACAGGGGAATTACTGAAGCTTTCTTT. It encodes CASSPDRGITEAFF.

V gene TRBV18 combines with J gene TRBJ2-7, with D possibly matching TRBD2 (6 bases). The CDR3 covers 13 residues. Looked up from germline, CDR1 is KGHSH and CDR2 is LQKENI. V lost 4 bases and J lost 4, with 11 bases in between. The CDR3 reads CASSRGTHYEQYF. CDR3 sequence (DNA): TGTGCCAGCTCACGAGGGACTCATTACGAGCAGTACTTC.

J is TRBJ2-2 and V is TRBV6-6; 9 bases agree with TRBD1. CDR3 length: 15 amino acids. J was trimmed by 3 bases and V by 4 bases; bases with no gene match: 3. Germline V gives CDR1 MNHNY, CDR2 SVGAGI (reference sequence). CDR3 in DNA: TGTGCCAGCAGTTCACGGACAGGGGACACCGGGGAGCTGTTTTTT. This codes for CASSSRTGDTGELFF.

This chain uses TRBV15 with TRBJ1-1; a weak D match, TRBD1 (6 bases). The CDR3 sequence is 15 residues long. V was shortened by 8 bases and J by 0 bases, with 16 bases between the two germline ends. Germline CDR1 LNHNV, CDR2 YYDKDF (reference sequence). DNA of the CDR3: TGTGCCACCGGAAGGGGGTGGGGACTGAACACTGAAGCTTTCTTT. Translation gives CATGRGWGLNTEAFF.

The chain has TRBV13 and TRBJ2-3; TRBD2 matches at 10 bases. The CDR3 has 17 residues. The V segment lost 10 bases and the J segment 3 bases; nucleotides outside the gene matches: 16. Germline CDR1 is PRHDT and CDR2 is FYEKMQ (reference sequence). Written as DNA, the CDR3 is TGTGCCACCCACAAAGAGAGCGGGAGGGCCAGGACAGATACGCAGTATTTT. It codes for CATHKESGRARTDTQYF. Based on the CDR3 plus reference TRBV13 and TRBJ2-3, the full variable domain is AAGVIQSPRHLIKEKRETATLKCYPIPRHDTVYWYQQGPGQDPQFLISFYEKMQSDKGSIPDRFSAQQFSDYHSELNMSSLELGDSALYFCATHKESGRARTDTQYFGPGTRLTVL.

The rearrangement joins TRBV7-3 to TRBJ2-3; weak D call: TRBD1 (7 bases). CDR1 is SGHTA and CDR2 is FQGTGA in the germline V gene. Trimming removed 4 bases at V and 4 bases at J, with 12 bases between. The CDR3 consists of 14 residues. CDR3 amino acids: CASSSLRGADTQYF. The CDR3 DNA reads TGTGCCAGCAGCTCGCTCAGGGGGGCAGATACGCAGTATTTT.

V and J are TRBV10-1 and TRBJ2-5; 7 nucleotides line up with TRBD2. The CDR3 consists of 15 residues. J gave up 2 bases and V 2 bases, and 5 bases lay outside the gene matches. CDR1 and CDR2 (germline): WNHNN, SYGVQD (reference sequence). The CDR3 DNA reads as TGCGCCAGCAGTGAGGTTTCTAGCGGACAAGAGACCCAGTACTTC. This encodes CASSEVSSGQETQYF.

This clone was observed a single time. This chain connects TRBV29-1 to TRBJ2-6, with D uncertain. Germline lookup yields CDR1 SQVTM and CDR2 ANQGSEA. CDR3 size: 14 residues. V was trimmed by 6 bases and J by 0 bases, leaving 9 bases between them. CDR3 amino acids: CSVTPLSGANVLTF. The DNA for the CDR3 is TGCAGCGTGACTCCCCTCTCTGGGGCCAACGTCCTGACTTTC.

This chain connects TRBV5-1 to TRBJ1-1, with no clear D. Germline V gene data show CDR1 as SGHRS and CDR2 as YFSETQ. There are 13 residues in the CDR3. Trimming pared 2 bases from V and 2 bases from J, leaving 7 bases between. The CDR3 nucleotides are TGCGCCAGCAGCTTAGCTTTCAACACTGAAGCTTTCTTT. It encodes CASSLAFNTEAFF. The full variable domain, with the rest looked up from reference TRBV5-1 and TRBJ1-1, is KAGVTQTPRYLIKTRGQQVTLSCSPISGHRSVSWYQQTPGQGLQFLFEYFSETQRNKGNFPGRFSGRQFSNSRSEMNVSTLELGDSALYLCASSLAFNTEAFFGQGTRLTVV.

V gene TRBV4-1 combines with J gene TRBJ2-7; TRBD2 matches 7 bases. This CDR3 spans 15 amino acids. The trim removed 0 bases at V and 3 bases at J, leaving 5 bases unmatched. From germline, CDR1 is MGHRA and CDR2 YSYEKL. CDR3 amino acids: CASSQEREWFYEQYF. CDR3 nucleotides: TGCGCCAGCAGCCAAGAGCGGGAGTGGTTCTACGAGCAGTACTTC.

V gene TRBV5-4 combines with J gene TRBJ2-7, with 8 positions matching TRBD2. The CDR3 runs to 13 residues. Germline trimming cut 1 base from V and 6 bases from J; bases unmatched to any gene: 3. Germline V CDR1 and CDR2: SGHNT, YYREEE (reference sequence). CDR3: CASSLREGREQYF. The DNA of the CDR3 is TGTGCCAGCAGCTTGCGGGAGGGGCGCGAGCAGTACTTC.

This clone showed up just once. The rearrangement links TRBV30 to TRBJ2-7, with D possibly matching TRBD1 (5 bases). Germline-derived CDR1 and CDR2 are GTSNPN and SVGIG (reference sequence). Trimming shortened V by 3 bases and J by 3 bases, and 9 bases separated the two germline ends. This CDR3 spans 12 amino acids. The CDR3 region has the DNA TGTGCCTGGAGCGCTGACAGCTACGAGCAGTACTTC. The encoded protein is CAWSADSYEQYF.

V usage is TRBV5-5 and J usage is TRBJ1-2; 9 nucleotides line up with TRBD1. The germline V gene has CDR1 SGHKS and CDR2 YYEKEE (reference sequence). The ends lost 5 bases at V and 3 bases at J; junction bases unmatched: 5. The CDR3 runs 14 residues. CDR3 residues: CASRGQGADYGYTF. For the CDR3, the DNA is TGTGCCAGCAGGGGACAGGGAGCGGACTATGGCTACACCTTC.

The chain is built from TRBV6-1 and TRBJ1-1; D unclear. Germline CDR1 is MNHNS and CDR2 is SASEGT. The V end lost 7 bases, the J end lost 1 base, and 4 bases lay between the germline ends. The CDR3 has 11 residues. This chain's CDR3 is CASIRNTEAFF. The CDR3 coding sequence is TGTGCCAGCATCAGGAACACTGAAGCTTTCTTT.

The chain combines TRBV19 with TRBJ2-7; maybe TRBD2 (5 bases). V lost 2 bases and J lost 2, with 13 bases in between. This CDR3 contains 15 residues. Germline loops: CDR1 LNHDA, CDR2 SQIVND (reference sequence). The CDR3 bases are TGTGCCAGTAGTATATCGAGGGAGATCACCTACGAGCAGTACTTC. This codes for CASSISREITYEQYF.

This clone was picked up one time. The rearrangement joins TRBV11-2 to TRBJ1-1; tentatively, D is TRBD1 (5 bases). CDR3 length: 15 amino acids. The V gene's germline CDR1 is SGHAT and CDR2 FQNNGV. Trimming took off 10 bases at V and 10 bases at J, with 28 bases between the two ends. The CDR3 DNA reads TGTGCCATCGAAATGAAGGGGCCTAGTCTTTTAGCAGCTTTCTTT. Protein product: CAIEMKGPSLLAAFF. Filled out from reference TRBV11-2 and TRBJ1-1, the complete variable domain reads EAGVAQSPRYKIIEKRQSVAFWCNPISGHATLYWYQQILGQGPKLLIQFQNNGVVDDSQLPKDRFSAERLKGVDSTLKIQPAKLEDSAVYLCAIEMKGPSLLAAFFGQGTRLTVV.

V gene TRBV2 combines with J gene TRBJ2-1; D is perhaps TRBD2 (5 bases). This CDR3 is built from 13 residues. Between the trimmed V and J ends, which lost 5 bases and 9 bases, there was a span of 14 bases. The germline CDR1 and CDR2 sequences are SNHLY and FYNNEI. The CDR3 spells CASSLRLEGEQFF. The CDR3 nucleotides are TGTGCCAGCAGTCTTAGACTCGAGGGTGAGCAGTTCTTC.

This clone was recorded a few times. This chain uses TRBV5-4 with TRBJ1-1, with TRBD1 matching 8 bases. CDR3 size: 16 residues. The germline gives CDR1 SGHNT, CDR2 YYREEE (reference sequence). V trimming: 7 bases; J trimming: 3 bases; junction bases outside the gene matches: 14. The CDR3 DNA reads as TGTGCCAGCCAAGTCTTACAGGGGGATAGGTACACTGAAGCTTTCTTT. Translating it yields CASQVLQGDRYTEAFF.

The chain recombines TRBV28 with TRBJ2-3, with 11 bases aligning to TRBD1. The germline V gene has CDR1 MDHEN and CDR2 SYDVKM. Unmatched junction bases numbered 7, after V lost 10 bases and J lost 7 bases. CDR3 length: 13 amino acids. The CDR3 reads CATGGQGEYTQYF. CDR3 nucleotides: TGTGCCACAGGGGGACAGGGGGAGTATACGCAGTATTTT.

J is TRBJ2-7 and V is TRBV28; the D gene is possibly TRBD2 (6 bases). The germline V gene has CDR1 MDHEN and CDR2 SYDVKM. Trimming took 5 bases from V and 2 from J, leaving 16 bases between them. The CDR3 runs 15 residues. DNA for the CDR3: TGTGCCAGCAGTCCCCTGGATAGCGGAACCTACGAGCAGTACTTC. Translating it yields CASSPLDSGTYEQYF.

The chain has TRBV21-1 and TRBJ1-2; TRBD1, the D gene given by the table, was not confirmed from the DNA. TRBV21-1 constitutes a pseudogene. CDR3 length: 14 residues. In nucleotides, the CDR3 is TGTGCCAGCAGCAAAGGGGGCAAGGGGCTGGGCTACACCTTC. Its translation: CASSKGGKGLGYTF.

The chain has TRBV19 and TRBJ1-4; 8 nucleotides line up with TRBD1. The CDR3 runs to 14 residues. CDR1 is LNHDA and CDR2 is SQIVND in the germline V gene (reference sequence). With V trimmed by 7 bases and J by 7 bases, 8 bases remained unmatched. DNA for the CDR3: TGTGCCAGTACCGACAGGGGAATTAGTGAAAAACTGTTTTTT. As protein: CASTDRGISEKLFF.

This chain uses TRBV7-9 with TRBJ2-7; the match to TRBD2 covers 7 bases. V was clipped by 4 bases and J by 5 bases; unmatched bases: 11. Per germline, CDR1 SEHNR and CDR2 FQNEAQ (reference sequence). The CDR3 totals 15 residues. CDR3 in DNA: TGTGCCAGCAGCTACACAGCTATAGGGAGGGACGAGCAGTACTTC. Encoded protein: CASSYTAIGRDEQYF.

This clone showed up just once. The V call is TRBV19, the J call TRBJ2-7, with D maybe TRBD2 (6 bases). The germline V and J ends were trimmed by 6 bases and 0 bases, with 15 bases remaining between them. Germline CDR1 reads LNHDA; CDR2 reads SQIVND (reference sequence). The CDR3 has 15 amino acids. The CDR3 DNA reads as TGTGCCAGTAGCATGCGGGAACAGCTCTCCTACGAGCAGTACTTC. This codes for CASSMREQLSYEQYF.

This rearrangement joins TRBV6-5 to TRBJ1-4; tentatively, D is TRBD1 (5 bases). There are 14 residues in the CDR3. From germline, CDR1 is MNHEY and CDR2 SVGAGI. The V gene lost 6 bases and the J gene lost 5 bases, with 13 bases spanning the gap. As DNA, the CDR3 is TGTGCCAGCAGGGAGGGGTGGGGGAATGAAAAACTGTTTTTT. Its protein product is CASREGWGNEKLFF.

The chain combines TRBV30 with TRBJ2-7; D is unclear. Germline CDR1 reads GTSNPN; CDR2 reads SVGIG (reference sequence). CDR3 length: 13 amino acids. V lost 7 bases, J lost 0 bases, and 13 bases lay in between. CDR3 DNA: TGTGCCTCTAACAGACGGTTCTCCTACGAGCAGTACTTC. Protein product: CASNRRFSYEQYF.

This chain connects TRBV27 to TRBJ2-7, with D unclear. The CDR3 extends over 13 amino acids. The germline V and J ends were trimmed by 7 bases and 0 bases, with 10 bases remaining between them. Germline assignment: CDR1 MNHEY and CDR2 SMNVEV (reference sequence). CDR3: CASTLLSSYEQYF. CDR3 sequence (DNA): TGTGCCAGCACCCTCCTGTCCTCCTACGAGCAGTACTTC.

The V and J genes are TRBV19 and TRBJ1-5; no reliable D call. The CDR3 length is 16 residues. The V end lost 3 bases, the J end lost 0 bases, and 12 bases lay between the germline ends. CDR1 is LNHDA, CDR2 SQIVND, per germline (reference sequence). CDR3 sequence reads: CASSMGDLYSNQPQHF. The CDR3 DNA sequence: TGTGCCAGTAGTATGGGAGATTTGTATAGCAATCAGCCCCAGCATTTT. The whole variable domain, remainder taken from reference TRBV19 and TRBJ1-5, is DGGITQSPKYLFRKEGQNVTLSCEQNLNHDAMYWYRQDPGQGLRLIYYSQIVNDFQKGDIAEGYSVSREKKESFPLTVTSAQKNPTAFYLCASSMGDLYSNQPQHFGDGTRLSIL.

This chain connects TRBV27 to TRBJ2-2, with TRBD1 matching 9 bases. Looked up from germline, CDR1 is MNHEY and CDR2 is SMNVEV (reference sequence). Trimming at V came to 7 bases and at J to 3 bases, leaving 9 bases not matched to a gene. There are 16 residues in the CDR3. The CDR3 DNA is TGTGCCAGCACTAAGACAGGGGGAGGATACACCGGGGAGCTGTTTTTT. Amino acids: CASTKTGGGYTGELFF.

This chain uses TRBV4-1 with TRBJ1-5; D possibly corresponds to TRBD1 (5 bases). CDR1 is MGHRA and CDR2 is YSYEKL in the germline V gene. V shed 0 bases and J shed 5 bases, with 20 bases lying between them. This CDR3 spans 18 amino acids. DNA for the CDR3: TGCGCCAGCAGCCAAGATGCTCCAGGCAGGGAGGGTGATCAGCCCCAGCATTTT. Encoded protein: CASSQDAPGREGDQPQHF.